One and the same sample provided the 10 T cell receptor beta chains below, sequenced in a study of radiation and T cells in renal cell carcinoma (dated by TCRdb to about 2020). Library prep was done by the immunoSEQ multiplex PCR assay. TCRdb's version of the immuneACCESS table is confined to in-frame rearrangements and falls short of the full clone set. An unresolved V gene accounts for under half of the shortfall where checked; the remainder is of unknown origin. This sample is represented by roughly 160,000 clones; less than 90% of them were singletons. Around 11% of the sample belongs to the ten largest clones. The sample's time point label, in plain terms: blood 4 weeks post-SBRT, at nephrectomy. Per the publication, the treatment or condition label means: 15 Gy SBRT to primary tumor, nephrectomy 4 weeks later. This sample comprised blood, obtained from a patient whose treatment included radiotherapy and nephrectomy. All receptors derive from a woman aged 50 to 65 with renal cell carcinoma.

V is TRBV7-2 and J is TRBJ2-7, with D perhaps matching TRBD1 (6 bases). Trimming removed 3 bases at V and 10 bases at J, with 16 bases between. Germline loops: CDR1 SGHTA, CDR2 FQGNSA. This CDR3 region has 13 residues. Here the CDR3 reads CASSLKGEWLQYF. The DNA of the CDR3 is TGTGCCAGCAGCTTGAAGGGGGAGTGGCTCCAGTACTTC.

The chain carries TRBV29-1 and TRBJ1-4; D call uncertain. Trimming pared 3 bases from V and 0 bases from J, leaving 8 bases between. Germline assignment: CDR1 SQVTM and CDR2 ANQGSEA. The CDR3 runs to 14 residues. CDR3 protein: CSVDGSATNEKLFF. As DNA, the CDR3 is TGCAGCGTTGATGGGTCAGCAACTAATGAAAAACTGTTTTTT.

This clone was detected only once. The chain is built from TRBV19 and TRBJ2-7; 7 positions agree with TRBD1. Per germline, CDR1 LNHDA and CDR2 SQIVND (reference sequence). The V segment lost 4 bases and the J segment 1 base; nucleotides outside the gene matches: 13. The CDR3 is 17 residues long. CDR3 coding DNA: TGTGCCAGTAGTACGACAACAGGGGAAGCCCCATCCTACGAGCAGTACTTC. Translated: CASSTTTGEAPSYEQYF.

This chain links TRBV4-1 with TRBJ2-5, with 11 bases lining up with TRBD2. Unmatched junction bases numbered 6, after V lost 5 bases and J lost 4 bases. Germline values: CDR1 MGHRA, CDR2 YSYEKL. CDR3 length: 15 residues. This CDR3 reads CASSLAGGPGETQYF. The CDR3 DNA reads as TGCGCCAGCAGCTTAGCGGGGGGGCCTGGAGAGACCCAGTACTTC.

The chain couples TRBV2 to TRBJ1-2; the D is unclear. The germline CDR1 and CDR2 sequences are SNHLY and FYNNEI. The CDR3 spans 13 residues. Trimming shortened V by 2 bases and J by 3 bases, and 7 bases separated the two germline ends. The CDR3 sequence is CASSEPDHYGYTF. The CDR3, as DNA: TGTGCCAGCAGTGAACCGGACCACTATGGCTACACCTTC.

V is TRBV9 and J is TRBJ2-1; TRBD2 aligns across 11 bases. From germline, CDR1 is SGDLS and CDR2 YYNGEE. The CDR3 contains 15 residues. V was pared by 3 bases and J by 9 bases, with 8 bases of the junction left unmatched. CDR3 protein: CASSAPGTSGREQFF. CDR3 DNA sequence: TGTGCCAGCAGCGCGCCCGGGACTAGCGGTCGTGAGCAGTTCTTC.

The rearrangement uses TRBV5-1 and TRBJ2-3; 9 bases are a match to TRBD2. Trimming removed 1 base from V and 6 bases from J; junction bases left unmatched: 3. Germline assignment: CDR1 SGHRS and CDR2 YFSETQ. The CDR3 runs to 14 residues. In DNA form, the CDR3 reads TGCGCCAGCAGCTTGCTAGCGGGGCCTGATACGCAGTATTTT. Its translation: CASSLLAGPDTQYF.

CDR3 in DNA: TGTGCCAGCAGCCCGGGACCGGCCACCGGGGAGCTGTTTTTT. The encoded protein is CASSPGPATGELFF. V and J are TRBV5-8 and TRBJ2-2; tentatively, D is TRBD1 or TRBD2 (5 bases each). This CDR3 comprises 14 residues. Between the trimmed V and J ends, which lost 4 bases and 4 bases, there was a span of 11 bases. Per germline, CDR1 SGHTS and CDR2 YDEGEE. The full variable domain, rest sourced from reference TRBV5-8 and TRBJ2-2, is EAGVTQSPTHLIKTRGQQATLRCSPISGHTSVYWYQQALGLGLQFLLWYDEGEERNRGNFPPRFSGRQFPNYSSELNVNALELEDSALYLCASSPGPATGELFFGEGSRLTVL.

V and J are TRBV28 and TRBJ2-5, with TRBD1 identical over 8 bases. Per the germline V gene, CDR1 is MDHEN and CDR2 is SYDVKM. The CDR3 has 13 residues. Trimming cost V 5 bases and J 5 bases; bases outside gene matches: 4. As DNA, the CDR3 is TGTGCCAGCAGTAGTTACAGGGGGGAGACCCAGTACTTC. It yields the protein CASSSYRGETQYF. The entire variable domain, with the rest obtained from reference TRBV28 and TRBJ2-5, is as follows: DVKVTQSSRYLVKRTGEKVFLECVQDMDHENMFWYRQDPGLGLRLIYFSYDVKMKEKGDIPEGYSVSREKKERFSLILESASTNQTSMYLCASSSYRGETQYFGPGTRLLVL.

V is TRBV11-1 and J is TRBJ1-2; D might be TRBD1 (6 bases). Deletions cut 6 bases from V and 4 bases from J, with 12 bases between. CDR3 length equals 13 residues. The germline V gene has CDR1 SGHAT and CDR2 FQDESV (reference sequence). The DNA for the CDR3 is TGTGCCAGCAGTCAACAGGGATTCTATGGCTACACCTTC. It translates to CASSQQGFYGYTF.